This TCR beta chain was retrieved from a study of T cells in women clearing cervical HPV infection. Study outcomes and limitations: CIN3+ cases had significantly higher TCR repertoire richness than controls, but evenness did not differ.

Germline V lookup: CDR1 LNHDA, CDR2 SQIVND (reference sequence). The CDR3 consists of 17 residues. The assay was immunoSEQ multiplex PCR, and TCRdb's table has in-frame clones only and misses some. The sample totals roughly 25,000 clones. Cervical HPV DNA detected by MY09/MY11 PCR, typed by dot-blot. In regard to this clone: Its specificity is unknown. The read stops 3 residues short of the end of the CDR3; the missing end is completed from the germline J gene.

This TCR was sampled from a woman between 18 and 69 years old with a cervical HPV16 infection that either progressed to CIN3+ or cleared (not recorded which). The sequencing sample was made of blood buffy coat. This chain joins TRBV19 and TRBJ2-3; 7 bases line up with TRBD1. The CDR3 sequence: CASSIPRTGRSNQPQYF. The CDR3 DNA, read in part, is TGTGCCAGTAGCATTCCTCGGACAGGACGGAGCAATCAGCCG.